The present T cell receptor beta chain was sequenced within a study of blood T cells in healthy people across ages. Sample-barcoded 5' priming and a J-beta primer mix drove a second PCR of about 6 to 12 cycles. TCRdb re-analysed the 5' RACE reads in MiXCR, keeping a single row per CDR3 protein. The data hold 870,000 or so distinct CDR3 sequences, with around 26% observed a single time. This clonotype was seen at least ten times. The germline V gene encodes CDR1 MGHDK and CDR2 SYGVNS. Trimming took 6 bases from V and 2 from J; bases not matched to a gene: 6. CDR3 length equals 15 residues. The sequence was collected from a woman over 75 in good health. The V gene is TRBV25-1, the J gene TRBJ2-5, with 10 bases that match TRBD2. The sequenced sample consisted of blood. CDR3 sequence: CASRPGLAFQETQYF. The CDR3 DNA reads as TGTGCCAGCAGGCCGGGACTAGCGTTTCAAGAGACCCAGTACTTC.